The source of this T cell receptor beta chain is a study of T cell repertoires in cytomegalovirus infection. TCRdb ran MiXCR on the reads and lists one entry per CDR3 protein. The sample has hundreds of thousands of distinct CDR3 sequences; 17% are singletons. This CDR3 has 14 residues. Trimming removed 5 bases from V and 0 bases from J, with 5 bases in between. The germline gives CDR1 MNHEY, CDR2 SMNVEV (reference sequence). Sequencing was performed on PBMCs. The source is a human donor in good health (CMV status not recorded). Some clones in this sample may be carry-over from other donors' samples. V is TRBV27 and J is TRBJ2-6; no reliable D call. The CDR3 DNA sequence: TGTGCCAGCAGTGCGAGCTCTGGGGCCAACGTCCTGACTTTC. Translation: CASSASSGANVLTF.